Described below is a single T cell receptor (beta chain) sequence and its context. This clone's antigen is unknown. No base quality information exists; no much larger clone differs at one position. The immunoSEQ Assay, a bias-controlled multiplex PCR, was used to amplify TCRbeta CDR3 regions from genomic DNA. The original pipeline was this. The number of nucleated cells in each sample was estimated by amplification of reference gene primers within the assay. To quantify the absolute abundance of each unique TCRbeta CDR3 rearrangement, sequence reads were collapsed and filtered. Productive Simpson clonality was computed per sample as the square root of Simpson's diversity index over productive rearrangements. The table was pulled from immuneACCESS by TCRdb, which kept in-frame rearrangements only. Such tables lose some clones; where checked, under half of the loss comes from unresolved V genes, and the rest has no known cause. V and J calls and clone size are given by that table; D and trimming were obtained from the DNA. In all, the sample holds about 180,000 clones, and more than 75% of those were seen once. The ten largest account for almost 8.5% of the sample.

The data derive from a study of blood T cell repertoires in COVID-19 (TCRdb year 2020). About the full investigation: Samples from collaborators originated in the United States, Italy and Spain and spanned both the acute and convalescent phases of COVID-19. A freely available public database, intended as a resource for researchers studying the immune response to SARS-CoV-2, is where the repertoires were released. Deeply sampled blood TCRbeta repertoires from subjects exposed to, actively infected with, or recovered from COVID-19 were included in the dataset. The prospective study material was composed of cDNA or gDNA derived from T cells, B-cell-depleted T cells, or PBMCs. Where HLA class I and class II types were available, the types were taken from metadata supplied by the sample provider, not from assay-based typing. The samples were drawn from the first 160 participants of the ongoing ImmuneRACE study and from 1,200 or so subjects provided by 6 global collaborators. Sample metadata almost always included a de-identified subject ID, COVID-19 status, age in years and sex.

The CDR3 starts with the cysteine, ends with the phenylalanine, and has 14 residues. Only the CDR3 DNA stays, 42 bases, in frame from base 1. Compared with germline, V lacks 4 bases and J lacks 2 bases; bases without a gene match: 0. Per the germline V gene, SNHLY is the CDR1 and FYNNEI is the CDR2. Collaborating institutions collected whole blood in K2EDTA tubes following their own protocols. For TCRbeta analysis, collaborators shipped samples as frozen whole blood, isolated PBMCs, or DNA extracted from either of those sample types. Paper-wide results and their limitations: How much clinical and demographic metadata was included differed by source and by participant, and the metadata was provided uncurated.

The sample was peripheral blood. The V gene is TRBV2 and the J gene is TRBJ2-7; 12 nucleotides in the junction match TRBD2. This receptor was identified in a woman aged 70-85 years with acute or convalescent COVID-19. The DNA is TGTGCCAGCAGTGGACTAGCGGGGGCCTACGAGCAGTACTTC. Its protein product is CASSGLAGAYEQYF. Full variable domain (CDR3 extended with the reference TRBV2 and TRBJ2-7 proteins): EPEVTQTPSHQVTQMGQEVILRCVPISNHLYFYWYRQILGQKVEFLVSFYNNEISEKSEIFDDQFSVERPDGSNFTLKIRSTKLEDSAMYFCASSGLAGAYEQYFGPGTRLTVT.